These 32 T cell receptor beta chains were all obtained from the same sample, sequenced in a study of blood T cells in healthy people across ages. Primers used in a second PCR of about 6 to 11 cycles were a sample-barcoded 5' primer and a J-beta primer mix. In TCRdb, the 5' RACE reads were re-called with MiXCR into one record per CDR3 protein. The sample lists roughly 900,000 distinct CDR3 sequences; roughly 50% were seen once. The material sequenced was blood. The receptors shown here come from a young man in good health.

CDR3 bases: TGTGCCAGCACCAGGACGCTTGGGGCCAACGTCCTGACTTTC. It yields the protein CASTRTLGANVLTF. The V call is TRBV9, the J call TRBJ2-6; D is unclear. CDR1 is SGDLS and CDR2 is YYNGEE in the germline V gene. Trimming stripped 6 bases from V and 3 bases from J, with 10 bases between. The CDR3 is made up of 14 amino acids.

DNA of the CDR3: TGTGCCAGCAGCCTAAGAGCGGGGTATACTCTAGTCACCGGGGAGCTGTTTTTT. Its protein is CASSLRAGYTLVTGELFF. The chain joins TRBV7-2 to TRBJ2-2, with 7 bases identical to TRBD2. The V gene end was trimmed by 5 bases and the J gene end by 4 bases; junction bases not matched to a gene: 16. Germline-derived CDR1 and CDR2 are SGHTA and FQGNSA. This CDR3 region has 18 residues. Full variable domain (outside the CDR3, taken from reference TRBV7-2 and TRBJ2-2): GAGVSQSPSNKVTEKGKDVELRCDPISGHTALYWYRQSLGQGLEFLIYFQGNSAPDKSGLPSDRFSAERTGGSVSTLTIQRTQQEDSAVYLCASSLRAGYTLVTGELFFGEGSRLTVL.

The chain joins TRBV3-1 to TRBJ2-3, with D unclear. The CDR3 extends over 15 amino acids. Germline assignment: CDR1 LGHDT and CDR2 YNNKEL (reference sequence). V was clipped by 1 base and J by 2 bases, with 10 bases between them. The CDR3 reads CASSQGELLTDTQYF. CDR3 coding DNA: TGTGCCAGCAGCCAAGGTGAGCTGCTCACAGATACGCAGTATTTT.

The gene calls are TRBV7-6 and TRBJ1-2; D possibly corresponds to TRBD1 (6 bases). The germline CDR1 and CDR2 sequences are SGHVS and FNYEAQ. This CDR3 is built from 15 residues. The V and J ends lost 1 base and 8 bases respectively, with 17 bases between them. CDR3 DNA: TGTGCCAGCAGCTTAGAGGCAGGGGTCTTTTACGGCTACACCTTC. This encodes CASSLEAGVFYGYTF.

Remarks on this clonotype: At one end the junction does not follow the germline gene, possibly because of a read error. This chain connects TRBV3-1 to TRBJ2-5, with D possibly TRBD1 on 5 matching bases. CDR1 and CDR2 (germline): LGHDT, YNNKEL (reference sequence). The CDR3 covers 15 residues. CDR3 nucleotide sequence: TGTGCCGGCAGCCAAGCGACAGACATACAAGAGACCCAGTACTTC. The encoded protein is CAGSQATDIQETQYF.

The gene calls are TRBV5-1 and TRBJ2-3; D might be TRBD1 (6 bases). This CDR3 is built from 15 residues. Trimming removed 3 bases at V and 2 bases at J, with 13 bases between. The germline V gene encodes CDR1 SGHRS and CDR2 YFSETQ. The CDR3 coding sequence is TGCGCCAGCAGCTCGAGTGGACAGTACACAGATACGCAGTATTTT. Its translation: CASSSSGQYTDTQYF.

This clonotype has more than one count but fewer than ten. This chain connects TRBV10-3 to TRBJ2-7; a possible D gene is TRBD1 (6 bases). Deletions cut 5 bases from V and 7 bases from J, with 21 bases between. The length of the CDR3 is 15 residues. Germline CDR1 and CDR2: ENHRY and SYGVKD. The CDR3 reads CAISLTGATTGEQYF. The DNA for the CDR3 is TGTGCCATCAGTTTGACAGGCGCCACTACCGGGGAGCAGTACTTC.

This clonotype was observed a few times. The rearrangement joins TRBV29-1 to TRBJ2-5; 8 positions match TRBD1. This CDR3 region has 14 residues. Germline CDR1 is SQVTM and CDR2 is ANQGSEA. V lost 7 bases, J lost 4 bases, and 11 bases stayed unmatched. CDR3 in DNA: TGCAGCGCAACGGACAGGGCGAGGGGAGAGACCCAGTACTTC. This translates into CSATDRARGETQYF.

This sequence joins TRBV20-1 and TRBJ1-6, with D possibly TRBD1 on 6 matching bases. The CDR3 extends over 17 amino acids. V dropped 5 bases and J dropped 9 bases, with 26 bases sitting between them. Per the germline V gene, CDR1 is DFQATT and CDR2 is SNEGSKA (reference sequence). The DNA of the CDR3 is TGCAGTGCTCCCGTATTGATAAGGGGGAGATTTGGTTCACCCCTCCACTTT. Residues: CSAPVLIRGRFGSPLHF.

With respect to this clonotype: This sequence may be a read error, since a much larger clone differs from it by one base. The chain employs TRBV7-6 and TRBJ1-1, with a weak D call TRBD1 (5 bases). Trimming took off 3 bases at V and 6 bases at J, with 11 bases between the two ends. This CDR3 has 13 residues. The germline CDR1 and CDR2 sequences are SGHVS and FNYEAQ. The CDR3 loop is CASSFPQGAEAFF. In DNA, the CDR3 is TGTGCCAGCAGCTTTCCCCAGGGTGCTGAAGCTTTCTTT.

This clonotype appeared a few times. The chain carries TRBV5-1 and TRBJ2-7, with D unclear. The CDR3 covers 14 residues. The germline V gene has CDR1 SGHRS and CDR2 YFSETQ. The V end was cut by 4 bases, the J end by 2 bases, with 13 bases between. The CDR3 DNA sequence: TGCGCCAGCAGCCCAACCTCTTCAGCCTACGAGCAGTACTTC. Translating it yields CASSPTSSAYEQYF.

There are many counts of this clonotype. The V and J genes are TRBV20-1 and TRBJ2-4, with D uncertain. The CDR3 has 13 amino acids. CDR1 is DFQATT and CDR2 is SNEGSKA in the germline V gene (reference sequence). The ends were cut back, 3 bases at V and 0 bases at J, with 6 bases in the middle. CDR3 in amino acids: CSASGLAKNIQYF. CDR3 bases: TGCAGTGCTAGTGGGTTAGCCAAAAACATTCAGTACTTC.

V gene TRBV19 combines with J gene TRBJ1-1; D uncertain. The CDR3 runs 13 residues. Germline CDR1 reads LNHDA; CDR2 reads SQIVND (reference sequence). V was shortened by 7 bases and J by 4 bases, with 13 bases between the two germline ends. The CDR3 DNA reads TGTGCCAGTACCCTGCCATGGGGCACTGAAGCTTTCTTT. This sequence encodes CASTLPWGTEAFF.

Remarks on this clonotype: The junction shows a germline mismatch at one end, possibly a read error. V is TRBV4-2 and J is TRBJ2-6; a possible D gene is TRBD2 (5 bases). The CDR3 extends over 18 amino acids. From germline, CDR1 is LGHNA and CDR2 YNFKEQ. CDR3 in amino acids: CASNQLSASLSGANVLTF. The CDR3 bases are TGTGCCAGCAACCAACTTAGCGCGTCCCTCTCTGGGGCCAACGTCCTGACTTTC.

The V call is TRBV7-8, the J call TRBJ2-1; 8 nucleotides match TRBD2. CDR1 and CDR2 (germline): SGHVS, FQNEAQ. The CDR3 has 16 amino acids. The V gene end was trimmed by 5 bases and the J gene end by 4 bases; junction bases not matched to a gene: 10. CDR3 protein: CASSPMGAGAYNEQFF. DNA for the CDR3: TGTGCCAGCAGCCCTATGGGAGCGGGGGCGTACAATGAGCAGTTCTTC.

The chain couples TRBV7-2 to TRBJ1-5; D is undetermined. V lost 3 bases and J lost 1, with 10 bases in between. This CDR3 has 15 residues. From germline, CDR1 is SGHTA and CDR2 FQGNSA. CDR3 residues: CASSFRTASNQPQHF. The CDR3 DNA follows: TGTGCCAGCAGCTTTCGAACAGCCAGCAATCAGCCCCAGCATTTT.

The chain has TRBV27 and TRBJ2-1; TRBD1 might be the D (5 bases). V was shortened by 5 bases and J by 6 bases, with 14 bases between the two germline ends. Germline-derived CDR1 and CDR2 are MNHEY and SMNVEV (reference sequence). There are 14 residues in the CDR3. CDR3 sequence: CASSQASGANEQFF. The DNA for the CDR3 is TGTGCCAGCAGTCAGGCTAGTGGGGCCAATGAGCAGTTCTTC.

The CDR3 DNA follows: TGTGCCAGCAGCCCTCCGACTGCAACTAATGAAAAACTGTTTTTT. It is translated as CASSPPTATNEKLFF. V gene TRBV6-5 combines with J gene TRBJ1-4; D is uncertain. CDR3 size: 15 residues. The V gene lost 6 bases and the J gene lost 0 bases, with 11 bases spanning the gap. The germline V gene encodes CDR1 MNHEY and CDR2 SVGAGI.

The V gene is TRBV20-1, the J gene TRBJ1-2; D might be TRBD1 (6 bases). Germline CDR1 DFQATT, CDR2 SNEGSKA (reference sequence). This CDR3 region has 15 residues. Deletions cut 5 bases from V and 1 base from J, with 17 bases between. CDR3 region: CSAPNYRDFNYGYTF. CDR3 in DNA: TGCAGTGCTCCAAATTACAGGGATTTTAACTATGGCTACACCTTC.

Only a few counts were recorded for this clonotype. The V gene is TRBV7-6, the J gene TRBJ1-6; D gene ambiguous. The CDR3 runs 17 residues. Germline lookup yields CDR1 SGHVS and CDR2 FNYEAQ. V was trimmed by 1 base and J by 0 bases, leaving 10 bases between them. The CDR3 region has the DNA TGTGCCAGCAGCTTAGACGCCAGTAGCTCCTATAATTCACCCCTCCACTTT. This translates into CASSLDASSSYNSPLHF.

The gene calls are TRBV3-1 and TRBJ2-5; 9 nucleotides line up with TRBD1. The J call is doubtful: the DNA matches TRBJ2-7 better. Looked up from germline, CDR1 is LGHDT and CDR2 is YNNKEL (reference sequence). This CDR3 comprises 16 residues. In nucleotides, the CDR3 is TGTGCCAGCAGCCAGTCATCCGGGACAGGGACCTCCGAGCAGTACTTC. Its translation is CASSQSSGTGTSEQYF.

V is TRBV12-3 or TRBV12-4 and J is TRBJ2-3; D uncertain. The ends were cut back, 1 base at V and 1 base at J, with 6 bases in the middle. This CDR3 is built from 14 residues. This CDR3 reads CASSLDSRTDTQYF. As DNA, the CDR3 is TGTGCCAGCAGTTTAGACTCCCGCACAGATACGCAGTATTTT.

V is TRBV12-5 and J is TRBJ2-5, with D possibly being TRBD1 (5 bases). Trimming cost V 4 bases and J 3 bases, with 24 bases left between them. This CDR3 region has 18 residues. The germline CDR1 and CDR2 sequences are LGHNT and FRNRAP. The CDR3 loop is CASGSRPLTREGEETQYF. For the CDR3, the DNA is TGTGCTAGTGGTTCCCGCCCCTTAACCAGGGAAGGCGAAGAGACCCAGTACTTC.

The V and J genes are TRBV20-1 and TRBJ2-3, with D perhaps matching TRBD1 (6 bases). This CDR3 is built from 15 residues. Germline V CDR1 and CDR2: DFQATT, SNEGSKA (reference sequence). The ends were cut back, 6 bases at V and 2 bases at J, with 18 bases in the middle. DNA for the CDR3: TGCAGTGCCCGGCTGGGGCAGGGGAACACAGATACGCAGTATTTT. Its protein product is CSARLGQGNTDTQYF.

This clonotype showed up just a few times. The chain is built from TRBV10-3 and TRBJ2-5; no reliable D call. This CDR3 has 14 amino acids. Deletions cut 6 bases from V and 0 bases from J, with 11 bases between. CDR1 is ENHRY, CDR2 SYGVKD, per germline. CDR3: CAIRNTAYQETQYF. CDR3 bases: TGTGCCATCAGAAATACTGCGTACCAAGAGACCCAGTACTTC.

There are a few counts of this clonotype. The chain's CDR3 is CASSYWAGLGNQPQHF. The CDR3, as DNA: TGTGCCAGCAGTTACTGGGCAGGGCTAGGTAATCAGCCCCAGCATTTT. This chain connects TRBV6-2 or TRBV6-3 to TRBJ1-5, with D tentatively TRBD1 (5 bases). Trimming pared 1 base from V and 4 bases from J, leaving 14 bases between. The germline V gene has CDR1 MNHEY and CDR2 SVGEGT. The CDR3 consists of 16 residues.

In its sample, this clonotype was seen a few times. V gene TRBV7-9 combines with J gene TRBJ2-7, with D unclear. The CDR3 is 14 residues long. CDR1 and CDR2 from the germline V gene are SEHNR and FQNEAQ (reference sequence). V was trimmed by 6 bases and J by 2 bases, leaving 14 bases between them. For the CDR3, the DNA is TGTGCCAGCAGGGATATGCAGCCTCCCTACGAGCAGTACTTC. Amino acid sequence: CASRDMQPPYEQYF.

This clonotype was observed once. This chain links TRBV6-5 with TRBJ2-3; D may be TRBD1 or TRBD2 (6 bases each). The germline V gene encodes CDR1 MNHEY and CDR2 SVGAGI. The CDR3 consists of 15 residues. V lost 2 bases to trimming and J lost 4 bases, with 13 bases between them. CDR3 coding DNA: TGTGCCAGCAGTTACCTCGGGGGCGTCTCAGATACGCAGTATTTT. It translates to CASSYLGGVSDTQYF.

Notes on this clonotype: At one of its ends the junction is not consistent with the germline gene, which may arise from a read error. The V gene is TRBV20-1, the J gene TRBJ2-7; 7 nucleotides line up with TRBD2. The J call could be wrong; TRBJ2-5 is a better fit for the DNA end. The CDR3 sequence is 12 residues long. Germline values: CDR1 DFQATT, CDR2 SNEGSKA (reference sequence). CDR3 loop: CSARAGLETQYF. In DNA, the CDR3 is TGCAGTGCGAGAGCGGGGTTGGAGACCCAGTACTTC.

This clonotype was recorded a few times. CDR3 region: CASSRTITGAGDTQYF. In DNA form, the CDR3 reads TGCGCCAGCAGCCGAACTATTACAGGGGCGGGGGATACGCAGTATTTT. The V and J genes are TRBV5-1 and TRBJ2-3; a weak D match, TRBD1 (7 bases). Germline lookup yields CDR1 SGHRS and CDR2 YFSETQ. The V gene lost 4 bases and the J gene lost 6 bases, with 21 bases spanning the gap. The CDR3 loop spans 16 amino acids.

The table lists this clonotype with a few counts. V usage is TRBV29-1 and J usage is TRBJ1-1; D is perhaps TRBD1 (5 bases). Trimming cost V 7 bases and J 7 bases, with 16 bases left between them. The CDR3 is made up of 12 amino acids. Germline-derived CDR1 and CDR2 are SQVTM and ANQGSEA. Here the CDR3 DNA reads TGCAGCGCCCGGCGTGAGACAGTTGAAGCTTTCTTT. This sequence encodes CSARRETVEAFF. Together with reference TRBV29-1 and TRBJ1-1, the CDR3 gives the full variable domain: SAVISQKPSRDICQRGTSLTIQCQVDSQVTMMFWYRQQPGQSLTLIATANQGSEATYESGFVIDKFPISRPNLTFSTLTVSNMSPEDSSIYLCSARRETVEAFFGQGTRLTVV.

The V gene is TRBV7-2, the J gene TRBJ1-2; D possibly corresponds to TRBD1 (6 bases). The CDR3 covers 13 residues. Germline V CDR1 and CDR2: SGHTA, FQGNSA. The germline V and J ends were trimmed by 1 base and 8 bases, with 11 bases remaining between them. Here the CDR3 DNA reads TGTGCCAGCAGCTTAGACAGGGTGAGGGGCTACACCTTC. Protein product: CASSLDRVRGYTF.